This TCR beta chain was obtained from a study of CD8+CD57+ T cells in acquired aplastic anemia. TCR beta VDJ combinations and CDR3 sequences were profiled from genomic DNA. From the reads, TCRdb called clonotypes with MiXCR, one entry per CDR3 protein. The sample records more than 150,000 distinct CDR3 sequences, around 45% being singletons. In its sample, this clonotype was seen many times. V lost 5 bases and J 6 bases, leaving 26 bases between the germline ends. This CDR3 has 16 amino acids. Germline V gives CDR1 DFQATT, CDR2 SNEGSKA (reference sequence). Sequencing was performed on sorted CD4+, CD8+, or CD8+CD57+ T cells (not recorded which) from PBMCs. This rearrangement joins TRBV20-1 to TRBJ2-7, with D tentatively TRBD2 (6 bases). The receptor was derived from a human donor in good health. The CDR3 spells CSAVGTPPLNPAEQYF. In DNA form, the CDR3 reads TGCAGTGCTGTCGGGACTCCACCCCTGAACCCTGCCGAGCAGTACTTC.